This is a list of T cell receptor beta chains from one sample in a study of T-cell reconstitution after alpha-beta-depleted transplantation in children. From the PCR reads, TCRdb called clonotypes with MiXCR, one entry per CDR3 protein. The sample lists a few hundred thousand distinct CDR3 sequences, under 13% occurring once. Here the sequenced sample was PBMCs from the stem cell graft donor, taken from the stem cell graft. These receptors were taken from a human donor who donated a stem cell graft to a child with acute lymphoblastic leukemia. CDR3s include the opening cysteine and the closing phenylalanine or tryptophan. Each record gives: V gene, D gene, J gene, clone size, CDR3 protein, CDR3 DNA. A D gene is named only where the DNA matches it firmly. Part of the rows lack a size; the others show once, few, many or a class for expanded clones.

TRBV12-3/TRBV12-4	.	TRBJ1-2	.	CASSLSPVGQGGYTF	TGTGCCAGCAGTTTGTCCCCCGTGGGACAAGGCGGCTACACCTTC
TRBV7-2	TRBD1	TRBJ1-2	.	CASSPGQGRGYGYTF	TGTGCCAGCAGCCCGGGACAGGGGCGAGGCTATGGCTACACCTTC
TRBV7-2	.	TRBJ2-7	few	CASSLHGALIYEQYF	TGTGCCAGCAGCTTACACGGGGCCCTTATCTACGAGCAGTACTTC
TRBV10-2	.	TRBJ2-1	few	CASTTGYNEQFF	TGCGCCAGCACCACAGGGTACAATGAGCAGTTCTTC
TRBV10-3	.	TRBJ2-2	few	CAISAQGNTGELFF	TGTGCCATCAGTGCTCAGGGGAACACCGGGGAGCTGTTTTTT
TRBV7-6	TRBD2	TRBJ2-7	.	CASSLEPGTSKESEQYF	TGTGCCAGCAGCTTAGAACCCGGGACTAGTAAGGAGAGCGAGCAGTACTTC
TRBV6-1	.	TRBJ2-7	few	CASSEAFEQYF	TGTGCCAGCAGTGAAGCGTTCGAGCAGTACTTC
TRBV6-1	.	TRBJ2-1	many	CASSGTVYNEQFF	TGTGCCAGCAGTGGGACAGTCTACAATGAGCAGTTCTTC
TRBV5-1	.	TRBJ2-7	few	CASSLETSSYEQYF	TGCGCCAGCAGCTTGGAGACCTCCTCCTACGAGCAGTACTTC
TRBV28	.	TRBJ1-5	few	CASKLRQVDQPQHF	TGTGCCAGCAAACTAAGACAGGTAGATCAGCCCCAGCATTTT
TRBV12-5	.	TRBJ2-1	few	CASGPTYNEQFF	TGTGCTAGTGGCCCTACTTACAATGAGCAGTTCTTC